The source of this T cell receptor beta chain is a study of cytomegalovirus exposure and HLA in healthy donors. General study points: Per published reports, the classifier diagnosed cytomegalovirus status with high specificity and sensitivity. Common viral pathogens were later found to be apparently linked to several of the most significant clusters. A later look showed TCR association rates differing by HLA locus, highest for DRB1 and lowest for HLA-C.

Remarks on this clone: The antigen is undetermined.

With 6 bases removed from V and 9 bases from J, the gap between germline ends came to 15 bases. Germline CDR1 reads MNHEY; CDR2 reads SMNVEV (reference sequence). This CDR3 is built from 14 residues. The PCR was carried out with 60 Vbeta primers and 13 Jbeta primers. Sequencing used immunoSEQ multiplex PCR; TCRdb keeps in-frame clones, though not all of them. The data contain 20,000 to 25,000 clones, roughly 80% of them seen just once; the ten biggest clones take up approximately 8%. This TCR came from a man aged 55 to 70 in good health and CMV-seronegative. V usage is TRBV27 and J usage is TRBJ1-6; D is possibly TRBD1 (6 bases). The source material was PBMCs. The CDR3 reads CASRSGQSGSPLHF. The DNA for the CDR3 is TGTGCCAGCAGATCCGGACAGTCGGGTTCACCCCTCCACTTT.